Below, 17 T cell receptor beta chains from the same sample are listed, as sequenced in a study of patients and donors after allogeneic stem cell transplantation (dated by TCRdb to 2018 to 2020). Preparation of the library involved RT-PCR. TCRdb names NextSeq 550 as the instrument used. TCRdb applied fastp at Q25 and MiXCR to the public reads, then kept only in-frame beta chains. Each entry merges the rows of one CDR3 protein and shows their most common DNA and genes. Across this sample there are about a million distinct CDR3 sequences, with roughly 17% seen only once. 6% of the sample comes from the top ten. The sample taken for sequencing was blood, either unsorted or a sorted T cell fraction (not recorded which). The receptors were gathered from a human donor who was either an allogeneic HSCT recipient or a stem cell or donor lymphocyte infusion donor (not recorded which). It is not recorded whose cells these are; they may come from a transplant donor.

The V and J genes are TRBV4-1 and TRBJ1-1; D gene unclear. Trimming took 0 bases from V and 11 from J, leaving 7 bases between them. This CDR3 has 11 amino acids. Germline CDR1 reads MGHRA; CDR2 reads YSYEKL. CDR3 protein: CASSQDGHAFF. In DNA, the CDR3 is TGCGCCAGCAGCCAAGATGGTCATGCTTTCTTT.

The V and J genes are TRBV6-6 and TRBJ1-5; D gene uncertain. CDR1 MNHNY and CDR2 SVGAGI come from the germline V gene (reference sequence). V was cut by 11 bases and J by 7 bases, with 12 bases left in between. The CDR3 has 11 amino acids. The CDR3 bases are TGTGCCTCTCTCAGGTTCCAGCCCCAGCATTTT. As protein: CASLRFQPQHF.

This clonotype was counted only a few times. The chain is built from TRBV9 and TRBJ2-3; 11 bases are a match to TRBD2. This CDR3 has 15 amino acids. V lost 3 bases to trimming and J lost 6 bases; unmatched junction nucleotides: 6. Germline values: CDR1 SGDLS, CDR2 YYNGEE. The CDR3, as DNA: TGTGCCAGCAGCGCGGATAGCGGGAGGGGGGATACGCAGTATTTT. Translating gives CASSADSGRGDTQYF.

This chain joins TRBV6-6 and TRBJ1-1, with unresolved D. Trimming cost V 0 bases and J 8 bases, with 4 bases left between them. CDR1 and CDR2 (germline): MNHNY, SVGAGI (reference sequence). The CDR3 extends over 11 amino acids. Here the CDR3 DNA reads TGTGCCAGCAGTTACTCGGACGAAGCTTTCTTT. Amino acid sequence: CASSYSDEAFF.

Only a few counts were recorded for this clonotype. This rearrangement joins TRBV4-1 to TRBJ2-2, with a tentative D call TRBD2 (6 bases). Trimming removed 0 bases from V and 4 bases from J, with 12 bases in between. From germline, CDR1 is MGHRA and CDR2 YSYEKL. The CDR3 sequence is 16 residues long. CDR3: CASSQEGRGTTGELFF. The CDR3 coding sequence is TGCGCCAGCAGCCAAGAAGGACGGGGGACCACCGGGGAGCTGTTTTTT.

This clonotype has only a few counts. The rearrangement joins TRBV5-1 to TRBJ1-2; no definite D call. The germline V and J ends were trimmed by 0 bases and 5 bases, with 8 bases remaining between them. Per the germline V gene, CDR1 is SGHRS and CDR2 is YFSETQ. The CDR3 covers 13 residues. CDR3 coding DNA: TGCGCCAGCAGCTTGGGCGGGAAGTATGGCTACACCTTC. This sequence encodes CASSLGGKYGYTF.

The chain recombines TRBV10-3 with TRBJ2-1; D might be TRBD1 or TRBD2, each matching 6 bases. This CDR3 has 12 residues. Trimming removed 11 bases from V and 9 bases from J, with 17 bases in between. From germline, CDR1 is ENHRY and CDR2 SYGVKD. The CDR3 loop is CAALGKGGEQFF. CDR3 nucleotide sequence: TGTGCCGCCTTAGGGAAGGGGGGTGAGCAGTTCTTC.

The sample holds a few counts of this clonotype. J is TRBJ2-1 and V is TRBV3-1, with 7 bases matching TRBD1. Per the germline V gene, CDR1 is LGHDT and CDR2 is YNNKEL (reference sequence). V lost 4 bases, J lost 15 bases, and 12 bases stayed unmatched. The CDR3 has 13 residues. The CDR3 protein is CASSPFLGDRPFF. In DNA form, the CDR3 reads TGTGCCAGCAGCCCGTTCCTGGGGGACAGACCGTTCTTC.

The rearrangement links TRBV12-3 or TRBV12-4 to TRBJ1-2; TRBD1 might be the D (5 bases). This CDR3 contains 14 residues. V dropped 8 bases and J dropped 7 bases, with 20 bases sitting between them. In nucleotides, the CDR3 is TGTGCCAGCGTTCCCGGGGCCAGAACAATTGGCTACACCTTC. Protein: CASVPGARTIGYTF.

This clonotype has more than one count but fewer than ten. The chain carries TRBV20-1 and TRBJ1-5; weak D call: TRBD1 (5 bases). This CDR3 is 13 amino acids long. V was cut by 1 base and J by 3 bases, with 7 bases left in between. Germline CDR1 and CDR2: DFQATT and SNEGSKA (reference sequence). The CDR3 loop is CSARVGDNQPQHF. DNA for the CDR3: TGCAGTGCTAGAGTAGGGGACAATCAGCCCCAGCATTTT.

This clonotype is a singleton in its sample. CDR3 sequence: CASRPPLAADTQYF. The CDR3 DNA reads TGTGCCAGCCGCCCCCCACTAGCGGCGGATACGCAGTATTTT. The chain combines TRBV2 with TRBJ2-3, with 8 bases lining up with TRBD2. Looked up from germline, CDR1 is SNHLY and CDR2 is FYNNEI. J gave up 6 bases and V 8 bases, and 10 bases lay outside the gene matches. This CDR3 is 14 amino acids long.

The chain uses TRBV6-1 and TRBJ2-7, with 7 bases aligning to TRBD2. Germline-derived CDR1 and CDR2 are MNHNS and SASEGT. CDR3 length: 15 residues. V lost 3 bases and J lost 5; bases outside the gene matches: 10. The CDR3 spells CASSDLSRGSNEQYF. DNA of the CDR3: TGTGCCAGCAGTGACTTATCTCGCGGGAGTAACGAGCAGTACTTC.

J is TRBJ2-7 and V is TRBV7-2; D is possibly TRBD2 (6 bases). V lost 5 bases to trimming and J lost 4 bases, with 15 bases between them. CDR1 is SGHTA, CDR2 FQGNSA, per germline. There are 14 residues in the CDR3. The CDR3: CASSPTPGVYEQYF. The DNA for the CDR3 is TGTGCCAGCAGCCCCACTCCGGGGGTATACGAGCAGTACTTC.

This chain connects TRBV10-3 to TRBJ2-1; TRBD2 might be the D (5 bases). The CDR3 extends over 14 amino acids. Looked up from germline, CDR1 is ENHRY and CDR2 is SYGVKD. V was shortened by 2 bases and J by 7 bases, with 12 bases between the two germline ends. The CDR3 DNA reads TGTGCCATCAGTGAGGCGGTCCCGGGGAATGAGCAGTTCTTC. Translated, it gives CAISEAVPGNEQFF.

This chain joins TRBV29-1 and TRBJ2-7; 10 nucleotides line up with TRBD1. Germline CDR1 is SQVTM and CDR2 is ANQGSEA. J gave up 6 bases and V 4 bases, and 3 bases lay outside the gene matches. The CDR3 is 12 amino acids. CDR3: CSVGQGAGEQYF. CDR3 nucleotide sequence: TGCAGCGTTGGACAGGGGGCCGGCGAGCAGTACTTC.

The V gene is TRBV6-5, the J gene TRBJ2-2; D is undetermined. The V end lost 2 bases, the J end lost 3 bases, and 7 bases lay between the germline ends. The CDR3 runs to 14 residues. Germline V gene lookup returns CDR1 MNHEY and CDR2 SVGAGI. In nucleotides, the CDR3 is TGTGCCAGCAGTTACCAACAGCACACCGGGGAGCTGTTTTTT. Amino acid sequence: CASSYQQHTGELFF.

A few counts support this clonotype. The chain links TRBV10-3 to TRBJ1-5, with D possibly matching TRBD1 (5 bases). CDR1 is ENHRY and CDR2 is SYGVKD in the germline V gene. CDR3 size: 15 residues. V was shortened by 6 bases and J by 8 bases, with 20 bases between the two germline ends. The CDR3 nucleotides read TGTGCCATCAGGGCGGGCAGGGCTACATTGGAGCCCCAGCATTTT. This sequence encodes CAIRAGRATLEPQHF.